The T cell receptor (beta chain) under discussion was sequenced for a study of blood T cell repertoires in COVID-19. Study details: COVID-19 samples from acute and convalescent phases originated in the United States, Italy and Spain. PBMCs, B-cell-depleted T cells, or T cells were the source of the cDNA or gDNA that made up the material.

Source study methods: Amplification with reference gene primers provided the estimates of nucleated cell counts. TCRdb's table, derived via immunoSEQ multiplex PCR, lists solely in-frame clones and lacks some. V and J calls and clone size follow that table, whereas D and trimming were derived from the DNA. The data show 65,000 to 95,000 clones, 80% to 90% seen once. CDR1 is LNHDA, CDR2 SQIVND, per germline (reference sequence). The CDR3 has 11 amino acids. V lost 11 bases to trimming and J lost 4 bases, with 11 bases between them. The source is a man aged 45-65 years with active COVID-19. Material for sequencing was peripheral blood. This chain uses TRBV19 with TRBJ1-2; weak D call: TRBD1 (5 bases). The CDR3 nucleotides are TGTGCCGAAGACAGAAGCTATGGCTACACCTTC. Its translation: CAEDRSYGYTF.